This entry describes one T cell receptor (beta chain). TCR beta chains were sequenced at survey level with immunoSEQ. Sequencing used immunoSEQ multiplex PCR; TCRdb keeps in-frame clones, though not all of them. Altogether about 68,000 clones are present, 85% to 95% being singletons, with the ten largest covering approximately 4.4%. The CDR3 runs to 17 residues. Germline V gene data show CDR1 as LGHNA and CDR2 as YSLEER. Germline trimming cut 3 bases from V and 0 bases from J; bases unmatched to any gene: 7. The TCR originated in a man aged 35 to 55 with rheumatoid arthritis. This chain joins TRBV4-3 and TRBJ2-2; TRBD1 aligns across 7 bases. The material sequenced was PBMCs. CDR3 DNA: TGCGCCAGCAGCCAGGCCCCCGGACAGGCGAACACCGGGGAGCTGTTTTTT. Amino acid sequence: CASSQAPGQANTGELFF.